This T cell receptor beta chain was documented in a study of blood T cell repertoires in COVID-19. About the research overall: PBMCs, B-cell-depleted T cells, or T cells provided the cDNA or gDNA that made up the material.

Trimming at V came to 5 bases and at J to 7 bases, leaving 10 bases not matched to a gene. The CDR3 extends over 14 amino acids. Germline V gene sequence: CDR1 SGHAT, CDR2 FQNNGV. Sequencing was performed with immunoSEQ multiplex PCR; in TCRdb, only in-frame clones are kept and a portion is missing. Among over 150,000 clones, more than 65% were seen once, and the ten largest hold approximately 13%. Sequenced: peripheral blood. This clonotype originated in a human donor in a cohort sampled during active COVID-19. The chain carries TRBV11-2 and TRBJ1-2, with 7 nucleotides matching TRBD1. CDR3 loop: CASSRDSYKGGYTF. CDR3 nucleotide sequence: TGTGCCAGCAGCCGGGACAGCTATAAAGGTGGCTACACCTTC.